This passage covers 16 T cell receptor beta chains from one sample sequenced in a study of CD8+CD57+ T cells in acquired aplastic anemia. Before being chosen for sequencing, patients had shown CD8+CD57+ cell expansion by flow cytometry. Both TCR beta VDJ combination and CDR3 sequence profiling were carried out. Genomic DNA was the template for this profiling. TCRdb passed the reads through MiXCR, listing each CDR3 protein once. The table lists about 150,000 distinct CDR3 sequences, less than 60% of them singletons. Material for sequencing was sorted CD4+, CD8+, or CD8+CD57+ T cells (not recorded which) from PBMCs. The receptors shown here come from a human donor with aplastic anemia.

The table lists this clonotype with many counts. The J gene is TRBJ2-7, the V gene TRBV11-2; no clear D gene. Trimming removed 8 bases at V and 7 bases at J, with 18 bases between. Germline V CDR1 and CDR2: SGHAT, FQNNGV. There are 13 residues in the CDR3. CDR3 nucleotide sequence: TGTGCCAGCTCCTCGGACCCCACGAAGGAGCAGTACTTC. Encoded protein: CASSSDPTKEQYF. The complete variable domain, with remaining parts taken from reference TRBV11-2 and TRBJ2-7, reads EAGVAQSPRYKIIEKRQSVAFWCNPISGHATLYWYQQILGQGPKLLIQFQNNGVVDDSQLPKDRFSAERLKGVDSTLKIQPAKLEDSAVYLCASSSDPTKEQYFGPGTRLTVT.

The V call is TRBV24-1, the J call TRBJ1-2, with 7 positions matching TRBD1. This CDR3 has 13 amino acids. Germline V gene data show CDR1 as KGHDR and CDR2 as SFDVKD. Trimming removed 0 bases from V and 7 bases from J; junction bases left unmatched: 1. The CDR3 nucleotides read TGTGCCACCAGTGATTTGCACAGGGGTGGCTACACCTTC. Amino acid sequence: CATSDLHRGGYTF.

This clonotype was counted many times. The chain recombines TRBV24-1 with TRBJ2-3, with D hard to call. Germline CDR1 reads KGHDR; CDR2 reads SFDVKD. The CDR3 runs 15 residues. V lost 10 bases to trimming and J lost 3 bases, with 19 bases between them. The CDR3 sequence is CATSPHFSSTDTQYF. The CDR3 DNA follows: TGTGCCACTTCCCCACACTTCTCTTCTACAGATACGCAGTATTTT.

This clonotype was counted only a few times. The V and J genes are TRBV7-9 and TRBJ1-6; unclear D gene. This CDR3 is 14 amino acids long. The germline gives CDR1 SEHNR, CDR2 FQNEAQ (reference sequence). V lost 1 base and J 7 bases, leaving 8 bases between the germline ends. CDR3 coding DNA: TGTGCCAGCAGCTTAGGGTCGGGGAATTCACCCCTCCACTTT. As protein: CASSLGSGNSPLHF.

This clonotype was detected only a few times. The genes are TRBV15 and TRBJ1-4; tentative D call: TRBD1 (6 bases). Germline loops: CDR1 LNHNV, CDR2 YYDKDF (reference sequence). V lost 7 bases and J lost 0, with 12 bases in between. The CDR3 extends over 15 amino acids. CDR3 nucleotide sequence: TGTGCCACCAACGGGGGGCGTGCAACTAATGAAAAACTGTTTTTT. Amino acid sequence: CATNGGRATNEKLFF.

This rearrangement joins TRBV19 to TRBJ1-6; D is ambiguous. Germline V lookup: CDR1 LNHDA, CDR2 SQIVND (reference sequence). CDR3 length: 15 residues. The V end was cut by 3 bases, the J end by 7 bases, with 13 bases between. CDR3 DNA sequence: TGTGCCAGTAGTATCGACCCACGGCCAAATTCACCCCTCCACTTT. It specifies CASSIDPRPNSPLHF.

This clonotype was counted at least ten times. The chain is built from TRBV28 and TRBJ1-5; 7 bases agree with TRBD1. V lost 5 bases to trimming and J lost 5 bases; unmatched junction nucleotides: 9. This CDR3 is built from 15 residues. Germline lookup yields CDR1 MDHEN and CDR2 SYDVKM. CDR3: CASSPQDRLDQPQHF. Written as DNA, the CDR3 is TGTGCCAGCAGTCCTCAGGACAGGCTCGATCAGCCCCAGCATTTT.

The J gene is TRBJ1-2, the V gene TRBV29-1; TRBD1 is a possible D gene (5 bases). The CDR3 spans 14 residues. With 3 bases removed from V and 2 bases from J, the gap between germline ends came to 13 bases. The germline V gene encodes CDR1 SQVTM and CDR2 ANQGSEA. The CDR3 sequence: CSVEDGGKNYGYTF. The CDR3 DNA reads as TGCAGCGTTGAGGACGGGGGGAAGAACTATGGCTACACCTTC.

This clonotype was observed a few times. The genes are TRBV9 and TRBJ2-3, with unresolved D. The CDR3 runs 11 residues. The V gene lost 8 bases and the J gene lost 6 bases, with 10 bases spanning the gap. Germline values: CDR1 SGDLS, CDR2 YYNGEE. The DNA for the CDR3 is TGTGCCAGTCTCGAGCCCGATACGCAGTATTTT. It translates to CASLEPDTQYF.

As concerns this clonotype: Relative to the germline gene, one junction end is altered; a read error may explain this. The chain uses TRBV19 and TRBJ2-1; 9 nucleotides agree with TRBD1. CDR1 is LNHDA, CDR2 SQIVND, per germline (reference sequence). The CDR3 length is 17 residues. As DNA, the CDR3 is TGTGCCAGAAGTATAGGGCTCGGGGACAGGGTGGACAATGAGCAGTTCTTC. Protein: CARSIGLGDRVDNEQFF. Filled out from reference TRBV19 and TRBJ2-1, the complete variable domain reads DGGITQSPKYLFRKEGQNVTLSCEQNLNHDAMYWYRQDPGQGLRLIYYSQIVNDFQKGDIAEGYSVSREKKESFPLTVTSAQKNPTAFYLCARSIGLGDRVDNEQFFGPGTRLTVL.

CDR3 nucleotides: TGTGCCAGCAGGGATGTGGGGGGAATAACACCCCTCCACTTT. Encoded protein: CASRDVGGITPLHF. V usage is TRBV25-1 and J usage is TRBJ1-6; TRBD1 is a possible D gene (5 bases). In germline, CDR1 is MGHDK, CDR2 SYGVNS. The CDR3 has 14 amino acids. Trimming pared 6 bases from V and 11 bases from J, leaving 17 bases between. Full variable domain (outside the CDR3, taken from reference TRBV25-1 and TRBJ1-6): EADIYQTPRYLVIGTGKKITLECSQTMGHDKMYWYQQDPGMELHLIHYSYGVNSTEKGDLSSESTVSRIRTEHFPLTLESARPSHTSQYLCASRDVGGITPLHFGNGTRLTVT.

The rearrangement joins TRBV11-3 to TRBJ2-5, with TRBD1 matching over 9 bases. V lost 5 bases and J lost 5; bases outside the gene matches: 9. The germline CDR1 and CDR2 sequences are SGHNT and YENEEA. The CDR3 loop spans 15 amino acids. The CDR3 here is CASSPPGQGRETQYF. The CDR3 DNA is TGTGCCAGCAGCCCCCCGGGACAGGGACGGGAGACCCAGTACTTC.

The rearrangement joins TRBV15 to TRBJ2-1; TRBD2 aligns across 13 bases. CDR1 is LNHNV, CDR2 YYDKDF, per germline (reference sequence). This CDR3 has 19 amino acids. Trimming took 0 bases from V and 4 from J; bases not matched to a gene: 9. The CDR3 sequence: CATSRDPTSGRRQYNEQFF. The CDR3 DNA sequence: TGTGCCACCAGCAGAGATCCGACTAGCGGGAGGCGACAGTACAATGAGCAGTTCTTC.

V is TRBV9 and J is TRBJ2-7; 8 nucleotides match TRBD1. Germline V gene lookup returns CDR1 SGDLS and CDR2 YYNGEE. The V and J ends lost 4 bases and 3 bases, in that order; junction bases with no gene match: 12. This CDR3 region has 16 residues. The CDR3 sequence is CASSPRDRRGDYEQYF. CDR3 sequence (DNA): TGTGCCAGCAGCCCCCGGGACAGGAGGGGGGACTACGAGCAGTACTTC.

About this clonotype itself: One base away lies a much larger clone, so this may be a sequencing read error. The chain employs TRBV24-1 and TRBJ2-2, with D tentatively TRBD2 (5 bases). Looked up from germline, CDR1 is KGHDR and CDR2 is SFDVKD. This CDR3 comprises 9 residues. This CDR3 is CANTGEQFF. CDR3 DNA: TGTGCGAACACCGGGGAGCAGTTTTTT.

The chain couples TRBV7-6 to TRBJ1-6, with TRBD1 matching over 7 bases. The J segment lost 5 bases and the V segment lost 1 base, leaving 2 bases of the junction unmatched. CDR3 length: 15 amino acids. The germline gives CDR1 SGHVS, CDR2 FNYEAQ. CDR3 protein: CASSLGQGDNSPLHF. In nucleotides, the CDR3 is TGTGCCAGCAGCTTAGGGCAGGGGGATAATTCACCCCTCCACTTT.